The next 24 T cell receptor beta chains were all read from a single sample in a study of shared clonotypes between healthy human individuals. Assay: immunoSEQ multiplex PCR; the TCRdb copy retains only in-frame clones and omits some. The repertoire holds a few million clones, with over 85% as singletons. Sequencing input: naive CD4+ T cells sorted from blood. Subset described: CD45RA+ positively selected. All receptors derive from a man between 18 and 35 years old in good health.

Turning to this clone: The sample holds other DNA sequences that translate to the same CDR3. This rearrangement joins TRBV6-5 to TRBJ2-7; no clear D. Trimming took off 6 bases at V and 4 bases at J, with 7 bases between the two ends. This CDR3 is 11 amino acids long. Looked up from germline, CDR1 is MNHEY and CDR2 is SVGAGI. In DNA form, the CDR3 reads TGTGCCAGCAGCAATATATACGAGCAGTACTTC. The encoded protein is CASSNIYEQYF.

The CDR3 reads CASSKVGTDTQYF. The CDR3 DNA follows: TGTGCCAGCAGTAAAGTAGGCACAGATACGCAGTATTTT. The chain uses TRBV2 and TRBJ2-3; D remains unclear. Trimming left V 5 bases short and J 1 base short, with 7 bases between. CDR1 and CDR2 (germline): SNHLY, FYNNEI. The CDR3 has 13 residues.

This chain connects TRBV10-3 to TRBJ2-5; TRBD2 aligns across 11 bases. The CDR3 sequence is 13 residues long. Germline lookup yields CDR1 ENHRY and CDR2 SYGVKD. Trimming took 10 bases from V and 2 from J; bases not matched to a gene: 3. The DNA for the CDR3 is TGTGCCACCGGGACTAGCGGTCAAGAGACCCAGTACTTC. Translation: CATGTSGQETQYF.

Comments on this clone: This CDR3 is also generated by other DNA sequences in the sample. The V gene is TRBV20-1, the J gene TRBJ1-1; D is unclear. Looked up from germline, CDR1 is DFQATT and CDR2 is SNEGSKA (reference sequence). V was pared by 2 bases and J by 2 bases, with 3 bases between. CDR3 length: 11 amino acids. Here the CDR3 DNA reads TGCAGTGCTAGACCCAACACTGAAGCTTTCTTT. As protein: CSARPNTEAFF.

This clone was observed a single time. CDR3: CASSPAASGGASEQFF. In DNA, the CDR3 is TGTGCCAGCTCACCAGCAGCTAGCGGGGGGGCTAGTGAGCAGTTCTTC. This chain connects TRBV18 to TRBJ2-1, with 12 bases matching TRBD2. Germline trimming cut 2 bases from V and 9 bases from J; bases unmatched to any gene: 8. The length of the CDR3 is 16 residues. Germline assignment: CDR1 KGHSH and CDR2 LQKENI. Full variable domain (rest looked up from reference TRBV18 and TRBJ2-1): NAGVMQNPRHLVRRRGQEARLRCSPMKGHSHVYWYRQLPEEGLKFMVYLQKENIIDESGMPKERFSAEFPKEGPSILRIQQVVRGDSAAYFCASSPAASGGASEQFFGPGTRLTVL.

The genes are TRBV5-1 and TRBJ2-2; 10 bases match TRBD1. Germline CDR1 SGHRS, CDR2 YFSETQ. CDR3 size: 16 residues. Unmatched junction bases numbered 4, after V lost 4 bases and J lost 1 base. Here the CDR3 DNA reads TGCGCCAGCAGCCCATGGGACAGGGGGAACACCGGGGAGCTGTTTTTT. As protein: CASSPWDRGNTGELFF. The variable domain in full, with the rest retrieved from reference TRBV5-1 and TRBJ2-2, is KAGVTQTPRYLIKTRGQQVTLSCSPISGHRSVSWYQQTPGQGLQFLFEYFSETQRNKGNFPGRFSGRQFSNSRSEMNVSTLELGDSALYLCASSPWDRGNTGELFFGEGSRLTVL.

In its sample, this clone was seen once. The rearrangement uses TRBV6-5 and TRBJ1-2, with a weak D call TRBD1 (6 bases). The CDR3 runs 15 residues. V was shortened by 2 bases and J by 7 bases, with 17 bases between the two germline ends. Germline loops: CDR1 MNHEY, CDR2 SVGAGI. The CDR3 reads CASSYATTGGGGYTF. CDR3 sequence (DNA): TGTGCCAGCAGTTACGCTACGACAGGCGGAGGTGGCTACACCTTC.

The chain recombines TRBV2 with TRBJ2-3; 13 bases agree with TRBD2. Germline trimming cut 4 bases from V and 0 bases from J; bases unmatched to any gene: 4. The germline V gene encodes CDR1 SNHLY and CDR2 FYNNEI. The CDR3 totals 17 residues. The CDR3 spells CASSAGTSGTSTDTQYF. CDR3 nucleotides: TGTGCCAGCAGTGCCGGGACTAGCGGGACTAGCACAGATACGCAGTATTTT.

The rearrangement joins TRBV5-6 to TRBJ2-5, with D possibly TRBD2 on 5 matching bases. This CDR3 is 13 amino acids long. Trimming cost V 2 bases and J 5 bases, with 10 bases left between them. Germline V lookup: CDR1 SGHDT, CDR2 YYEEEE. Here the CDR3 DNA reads TGTGCCAGCAGCTTAATTTCGGGGGAGACCCAGTACTTC. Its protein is CASSLISGETQYF.

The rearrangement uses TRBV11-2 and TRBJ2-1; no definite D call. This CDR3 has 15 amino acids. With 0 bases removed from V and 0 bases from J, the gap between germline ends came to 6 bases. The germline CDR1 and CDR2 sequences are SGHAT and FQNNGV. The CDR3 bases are TGTGCCAGCAGCTTAGACAGGTCCTCCTACAATGAGCAGTTCTTC. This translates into CASSLDRSSYNEQFF. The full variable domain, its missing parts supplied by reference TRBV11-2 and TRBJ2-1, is EAGVAQSPRYKIIEKRQSVAFWCNPISGHATLYWYQQILGQGPKLLIQFQNNGVVDDSQLPKDRFSAERLKGVDSTLKIQPAKLEDSAVYLCASSLDRSSYNEQFFGPGTRLTVL.

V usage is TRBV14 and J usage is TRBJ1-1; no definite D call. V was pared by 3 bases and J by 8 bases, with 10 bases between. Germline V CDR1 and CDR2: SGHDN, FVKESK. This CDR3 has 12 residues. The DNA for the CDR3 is TGTGCCAGCAGCCACAGTGGCGTAGAAGCTTTCTTT. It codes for CASSHSGVEAFF.

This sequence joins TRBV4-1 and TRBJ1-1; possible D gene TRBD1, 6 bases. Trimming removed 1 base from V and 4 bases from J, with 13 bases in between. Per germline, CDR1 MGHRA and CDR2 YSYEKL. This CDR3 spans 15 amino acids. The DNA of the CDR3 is TGCGCCAGCAGCCAAGTAGGGGGAAAAGGCACTGAAGCTTTCTTT. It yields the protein CASSQVGGKGTEAFF.

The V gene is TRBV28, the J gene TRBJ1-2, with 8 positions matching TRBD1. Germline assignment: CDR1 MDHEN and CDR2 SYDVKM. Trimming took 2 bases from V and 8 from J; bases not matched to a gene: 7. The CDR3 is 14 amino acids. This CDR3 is CASSLRPRTGGYTF. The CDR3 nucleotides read TGTGCCAGCAGTTTACGTCCGCGGACAGGGGGCTACACCTTC.

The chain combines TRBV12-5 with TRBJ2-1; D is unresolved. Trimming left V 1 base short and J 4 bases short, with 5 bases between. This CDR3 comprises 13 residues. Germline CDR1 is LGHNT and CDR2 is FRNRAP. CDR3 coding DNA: TGTGCTAGTGGTTTGGACACATACAATGAGCAGTTCTTC. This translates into CASGLDTYNEQFF. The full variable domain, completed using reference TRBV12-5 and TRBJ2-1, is DARVTQTPRHKVTEMGQEVTMRCQPILGHNTVFWYRQTMMQGLELLAYFRNRAPLDDSGMPKDRFSAEMPDATLATLKIQPSEPRDSAVYFCASGLDTYNEQFFGPGTRLTVL.

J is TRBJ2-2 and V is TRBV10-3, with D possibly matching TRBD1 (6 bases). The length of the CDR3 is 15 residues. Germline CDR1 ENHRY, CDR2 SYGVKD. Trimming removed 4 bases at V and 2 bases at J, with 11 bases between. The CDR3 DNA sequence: TGTGCCATCAGTGCCCAGGGGATAAACACCGGGGAGCTGTTTTTT. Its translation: CAISAQGINTGELFF.

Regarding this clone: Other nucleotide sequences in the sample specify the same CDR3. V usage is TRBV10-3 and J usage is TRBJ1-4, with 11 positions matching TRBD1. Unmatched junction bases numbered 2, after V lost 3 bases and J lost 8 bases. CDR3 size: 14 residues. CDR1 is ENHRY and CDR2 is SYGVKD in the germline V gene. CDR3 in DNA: TGTGCCATCAGTGAAGGGACAGGGGGGGAAAAACTGTTTTTT. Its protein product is CAISEGTGGEKLFF.

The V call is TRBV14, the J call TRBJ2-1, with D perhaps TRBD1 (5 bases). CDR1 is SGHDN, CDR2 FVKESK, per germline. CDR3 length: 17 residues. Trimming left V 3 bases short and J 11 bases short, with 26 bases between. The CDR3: CASSQAQEWGPTKKQFF. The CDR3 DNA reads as TGTGCCAGCAGCCAGGCACAGGAGTGGGGTCCGACGAAGAAGCAGTTCTTC.

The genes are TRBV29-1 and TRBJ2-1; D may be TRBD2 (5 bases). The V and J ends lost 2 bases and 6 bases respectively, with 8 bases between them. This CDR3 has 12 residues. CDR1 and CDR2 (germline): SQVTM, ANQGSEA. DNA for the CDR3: TGCAGCGTTGAACCTAGCCCCAATGAGCAGTTCTTC. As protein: CSVEPSPNEQFF.

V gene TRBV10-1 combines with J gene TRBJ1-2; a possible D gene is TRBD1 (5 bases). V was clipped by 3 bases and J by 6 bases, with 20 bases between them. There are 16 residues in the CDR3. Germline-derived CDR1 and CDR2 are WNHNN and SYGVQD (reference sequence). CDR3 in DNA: TGCGCCAGCAGTGATCTTGTCGGGTCGACAGCAGATGGCTACACCTTC. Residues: CASSDLVGSTADGYTF.

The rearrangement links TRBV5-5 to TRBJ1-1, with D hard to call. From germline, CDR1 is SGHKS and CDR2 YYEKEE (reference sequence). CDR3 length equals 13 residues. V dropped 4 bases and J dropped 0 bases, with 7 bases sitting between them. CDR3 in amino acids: CASSPMLNTEAFF. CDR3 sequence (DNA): TGTGCCAGCAGCCCGATGCTGAACACTGAAGCTTTCTTT. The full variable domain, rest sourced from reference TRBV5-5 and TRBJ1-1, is DAGVTQSPTHLIKTRGQQVTLRCSPISGHKSVSWYQQVLGQGPQFIFQYYEKEERGRGNFPDRFSARQFPNYSSELNVNALLLGDSALYLCASSPMLNTEAFFGQGTRLTVV.

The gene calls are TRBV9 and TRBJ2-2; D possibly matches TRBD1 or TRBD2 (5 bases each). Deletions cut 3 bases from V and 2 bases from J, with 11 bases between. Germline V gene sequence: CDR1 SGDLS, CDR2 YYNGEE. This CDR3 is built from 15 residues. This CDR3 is CASSGSGLNTGELFF. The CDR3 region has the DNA TGTGCCAGCAGCGGTTCGGGGCTTAACACCGGGGAGCTGTTTTTT. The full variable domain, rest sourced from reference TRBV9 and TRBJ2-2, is DSGVTQTPKHLITATGQRVTLRCSPRSGDLSVYWYQQSLDQGLQFLIQYYNGEERAKGNILERFSAQQFPDLHSELNLSSLELGDSALYFCASSGSGLNTGELFFGEGSRLTVL.

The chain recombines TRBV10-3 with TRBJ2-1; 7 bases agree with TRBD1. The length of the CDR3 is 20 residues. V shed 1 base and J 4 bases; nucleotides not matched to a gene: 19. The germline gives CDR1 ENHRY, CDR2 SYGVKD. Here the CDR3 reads CAISEYFRTSLGGGYNEQFF. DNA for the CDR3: TGTGCCATCAGTGAGTACTTTCGGACTTCACTAGGGGGCGGTTACAATGAGCAGTTCTTC.

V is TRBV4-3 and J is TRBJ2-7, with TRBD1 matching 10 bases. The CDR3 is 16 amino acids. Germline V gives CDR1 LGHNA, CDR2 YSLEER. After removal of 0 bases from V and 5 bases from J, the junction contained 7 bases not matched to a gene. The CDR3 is CASSQESGTGDHEQYF. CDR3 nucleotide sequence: TGCGCCAGCAGCCAAGAATCGGGGACAGGGGACCACGAGCAGTACTTC.

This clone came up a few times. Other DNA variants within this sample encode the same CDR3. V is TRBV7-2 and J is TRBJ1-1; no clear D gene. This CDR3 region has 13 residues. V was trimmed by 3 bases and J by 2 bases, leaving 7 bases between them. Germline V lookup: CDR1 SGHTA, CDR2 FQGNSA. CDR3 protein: CASSFRLNTEAFF. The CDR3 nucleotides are TGTGCCAGCAGCTTTAGGCTAAACACTGAAGCTTTCTTT.